This entry lists 6 T cell receptor beta chains sequenced from one sample in a study of T cell clones after liver transplantation. Assay used: immunoSEQ multiplex PCR; TCRdb lists only in-frame clones, some missing. This sample has 50,000 to 60,000 clones; around 70% occur once, and the top ten carry around 9.7%. The specimen comprised CD4+ T cells from blood, sampled at the 22-month timepoint. The receptors come from a human patient who received a liver transplant. Some T cells may possibly be graft donor cells.

V gene TRBV11-3 combines with J gene TRBJ2-6; D gene uncertain. Germline V gene data show CDR1 as SGHNT and CDR2 as YENEEA. The CDR3 runs to 14 residues. Trimming shortened V by 1 base and J by 1 base, and 2 bases separated the two germline ends. CDR3 DNA sequence: TGTGCCAGCAGCTTAGGATCTGGGGCCAACGTCCTGACTTTC. Residues: CASSLGSGANVLTF.

V usage is TRBV27 and J usage is TRBJ1-6, with TRBD1 matching over 7 bases. Germline V gene lookup returns CDR1 MNHEY and CDR2 SMNVEV (reference sequence). V gave up 3 bases and J gave up 6 bases; unmatched junction bases: 2. CDR3 length: 14 residues. The CDR3 region has the DNA TGTGCCAGCAGTTTCAGGGGGAGTAATTCACCCCTCCACTTT. Encoded protein: CASSFRGSNSPLHF.

The chain combines TRBV11-1 with TRBJ2-2, with a tentative D call TRBD2 (5 bases). Germline CDR1 SGHAT, CDR2 FQDESV (reference sequence). The V gene lost 1 base and the J gene lost 7 bases, with 10 bases spanning the gap. CDR3 size: 14 residues. CDR3 nucleotide sequence: TGTGCCAGCAGCTTAGGTTCCGGGAACGGGGAGCTGTTTTTT. Translating it yields CASSLGSGNGELFF.

This rearrangement joins TRBV2 to TRBJ2-2; maybe TRBD1 (6 bases). V gave up 11 bases and J gave up 5 bases, with 21 bases separating them. The germline gives CDR1 SNHLY, CDR2 FYNNEI. This CDR3 is 15 amino acids long. Written as DNA, the CDR3 is TGTGCCCGTCAAGAACAGGGAGTATTGACCGGGGAGCTGTTTTTT. Protein product: CARQEQGVLTGELFF.

This chain links TRBV15 with TRBJ1-4, with D unresolved. This CDR3 region has 14 residues. The V end was cut by 5 bases, the J end by 4 bases, with 11 bases between. Germline V gene data show CDR1 as LNHNV and CDR2 as YYDKDF (reference sequence). The DNA for the CDR3 is TGTGCCACCAGCCTCCGGACCGTTAATGAAAAACTGTTTTTT. It encodes CATSLRTVNEKLFF.

The chain carries TRBV28 and TRBJ1-2; D not certain. Germline V CDR1 and CDR2: MDHEN, SYDVKM. V gave up 5 bases and J gave up 6 bases, with 13 bases separating them. This CDR3 region has 13 residues. This CDR3 is CASSPGQENGYTF. CDR3 nucleotide sequence: TGTGCCAGCAGTCCCGGGCAGGAGAATGGCTACACCTTC.